One sample yielded the 13 T cell receptor beta chains listed below, sequenced in a study of cytomegalovirus exposure and HLA in healthy donors. The PCR had 60 Vbeta and 13 Jbeta primers. Clones were sequenced by immunoSEQ multiplex PCR, and TCRdb holds only the in-frame ones, with some missing. The table has 75,000 to 100,000 clones, about 74% seen once. The sequenced material came from PBMCs. The receptors here all came from a man aged 55-75 years in good health and CMV-seropositive.

The V gene is TRBV7-9, the J gene TRBJ2-7, with 7 bases that match TRBD2. This CDR3 region has 12 residues. From germline, CDR1 is SEHNR and CDR2 FQNEAQ (reference sequence). Trimming cost V 6 bases and J 7 bases; bases outside gene matches: 6. CDR3 amino acids: CASSPVGGEQYF. CDR3 coding DNA: TGTGCCAGCAGTCCTGTGGGGGGGGAGCAGTACTTC.

V gene TRBV18 combines with J gene TRBJ1-1; D is uncertain. This CDR3 is built from 14 residues. With 3 bases removed from V and 2 bases from J, the gap between germline ends came to 10 bases. Germline lookup yields CDR1 KGHSH and CDR2 LQKENI. In nucleotides, the CDR3 is TGTGCCAGCTCACCCTTCGGGAGCAACACTGAAGCTTTCTTT. It translates to CASSPFGSNTEAFF.

This clone has more than one count but fewer than ten. The gene calls are TRBV6-4 and TRBJ2-3; tentatively, D is TRBD1 (5 bases). From germline, CDR1 is MRHNA and CDR2 SNTAGT. The length of the CDR3 is 14 residues. The V end lost 3 bases, the J end lost 1 base, and 8 bases lay between the germline ends. The CDR3 coding sequence is TGTGCCAGCAGTGAGCAGGGCGGCACAGATACGCAGTATTTT. Its protein product is CASSEQGGTDTQYF.

V gene TRBV6-5 combines with J gene TRBJ2-7; TRBD1 might be the D (6 bases). CDR3 length equals 14 residues. Trimming stripped 4 bases from V and 1 base from J, with 11 bases between. Germline assignment: CDR1 MNHEY and CDR2 SVGAGI. CDR3 sequence (DNA): TGTGCCAGCAGTTTCGACAGGTTTTCCTACGAGCAGTACTTC. It specifies CASSFDRFSYEQYF.

The chain is built from TRBV27 and TRBJ1-2, with 8 bases lining up with TRBD1. Germline V gives CDR1 MNHEY, CDR2 SMNVEV (reference sequence). Trimming at V came to 0 bases and at J to 4 bases, leaving 7 bases not matched to a gene. The CDR3 contains 16 residues. This CDR3 reads CASSLSLARGLYGYTF. CDR3 DNA sequence: TGTGCCAGCAGTTTATCGTTGGCCAGGGGGCTCTATGGCTACACCTTC.

CDR3 protein: CASSLTGSNEKLFF. CDR3 DNA: TGTGCCAGCAGCTTAACCGGGTCTAATGAAAAACTGTTTTTT. J is TRBJ1-4 and V is TRBV5-4, with D uncertain. The CDR3 is 14 amino acids. CDR1 is SGHNT, CDR2 YYREEE, per germline (reference sequence). V was clipped by 2 bases and J by 3 bases, with 8 bases between them.

This chain joins TRBV15 and TRBJ2-3; TRBD2 aligns across 8 bases. This CDR3 is 16 amino acids long. J gave up 2 bases and V 5 bases, and 9 bases lay outside the gene matches. Looked up from germline, CDR1 is LNHNV and CDR2 is YYDKDF (reference sequence). CDR3 sequence reads: CATSERSGGDTDTQYF. Here the CDR3 DNA reads TGTGCCACCAGCGAGAGAAGCGGGGGAGACACAGATACGCAGTATTTT.

The genes are TRBV27 and TRBJ1-2, with 8 bases matching TRBD1. V was clipped by 0 bases and J by 8 bases; unmatched bases: 8. The CDR3 runs to 15 residues. Germline V lookup: CDR1 MNHEY, CDR2 SMNVEV (reference sequence). Written as DNA, the CDR3 is TGTGCCAGCAGTTTATCCCTAGGACAGGGAGAAGGCTACACCTTC. Translating gives CASSLSLGQGEGYTF.

V is TRBV2 and J is TRBJ1-1; D gene uncertain. Trimming removed 6 bases at V and 0 bases at J, with 5 bases between. The germline CDR1 and CDR2 sequences are SNHLY and FYNNEI. The CDR3 sequence is 12 residues long. CDR3 sequence: CASRHMNTEAFF. As DNA, the CDR3 is TGTGCCAGCAGACATATGAACACTGAAGCTTTCTTT. Using reference TRBV2 and TRBJ1-1 for the parts outside the CDR3, the full variable domain is EPEVTQTPSHQVTQMGQEVILRCVPISNHLYFYWYRQILGQKVEFLVSFYNNEISEKSEIFDDQFSVERPDGSNFTLKIRSTKLEDSAMYFCASRHMNTEAFFGQGTRLTVV.

J is TRBJ1-1 and V is TRBV27; D might be TRBD1 (5 bases). Germline CDR1 and CDR2: MNHEY and SMNVEV (reference sequence). The CDR3 covers 12 residues. The V end lost 6 bases, the J end lost 11 bases, and 16 bases lay between the germline ends. The CDR3 spells CASSRERGVAFF. DNA for the CDR3: TGTGCCAGCAGCCGAGAACGGGGGGTTGCTTTCTTT.

The genes are TRBV18 and TRBJ2-3, with 9 nucleotides matching TRBD1. J lost 3 bases, V lost 6 bases, and 7 bases had no gene match. Germline CDR1 is KGHSH and CDR2 is LQKENI. The CDR3 covers 15 residues. The CDR3 is CASSQGTGRTDTQYF. The CDR3 DNA reads TGTGCCAGCTCGCAGGGGACAGGGCGGACAGATACGCAGTATTTT.

The CDR3 coding sequence is TGTGCCAGCAGCAACATCCGGAGAACCGGGGAGCTGTTTTTT. Translated: CASSNIRRTGELFF. The gene calls are TRBV6-5 and TRBJ2-2; D remains ambiguous. Germline CDR1 reads MNHEY; CDR2 reads SVGAGI. CDR3 length: 14 amino acids. With 6 bases removed from V and 5 bases from J, the gap between germline ends came to 13 bases.

The chain is built from TRBV9 and TRBJ2-1; 9 bases are a match to TRBD2. CDR3 length: 16 amino acids. V gave up 0 bases and J gave up 10 bases; unmatched junction bases: 11. CDR1 SGDLS and CDR2 YYNGEE come from the germline V gene. The CDR3 DNA reads TGTGCCAGCAGCGTAGACATCGGCGGGGGGGCGTACGAGCAGTTCTTC. Translating it yields CASSVDIGGGAYEQFF.